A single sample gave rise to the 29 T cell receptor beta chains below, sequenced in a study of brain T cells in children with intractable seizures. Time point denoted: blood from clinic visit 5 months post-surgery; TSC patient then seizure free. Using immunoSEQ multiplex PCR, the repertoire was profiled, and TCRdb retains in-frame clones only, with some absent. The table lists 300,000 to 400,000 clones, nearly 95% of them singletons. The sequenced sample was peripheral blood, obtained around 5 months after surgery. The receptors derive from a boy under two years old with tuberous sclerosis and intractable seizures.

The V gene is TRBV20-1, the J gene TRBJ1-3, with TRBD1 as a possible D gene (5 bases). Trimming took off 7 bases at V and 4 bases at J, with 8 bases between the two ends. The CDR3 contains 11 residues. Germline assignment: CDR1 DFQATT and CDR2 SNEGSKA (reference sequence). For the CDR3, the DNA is TGCAGTGGGGGGTTCGGAAACACCATATATTTT. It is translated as CSGGFGNTIYF.

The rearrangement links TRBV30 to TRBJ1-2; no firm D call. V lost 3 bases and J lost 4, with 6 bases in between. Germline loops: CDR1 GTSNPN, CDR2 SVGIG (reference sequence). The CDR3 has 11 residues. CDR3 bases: TGTGCCTGGAGCACTAGCTATGGCTACACCTTC. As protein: CAWSTSYGYTF.

This CDR3 reads CASSQAGVNTGELFF. CDR3 nucleotide sequence: TGTGCCAGCAGCCAAGCCGGGGTTAACACCGGGGAGCTGTTTTTT. This chain connects TRBV3-1 (or the pseudogene TRBV3-2) to TRBJ2-2; D is perhaps TRBD2 (5 bases). Germline-derived CDR1 and CDR2 are LGHDT and YNNKEL (reference sequence). This CDR3 contains 15 residues. Trimming shortened V by 1 base and J by 2 bases, and 8 bases separated the two germline ends.

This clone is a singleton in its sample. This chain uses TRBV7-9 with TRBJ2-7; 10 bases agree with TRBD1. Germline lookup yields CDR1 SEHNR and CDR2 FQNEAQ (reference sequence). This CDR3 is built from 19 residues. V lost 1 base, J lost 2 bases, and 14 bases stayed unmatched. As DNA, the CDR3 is TGTGCCAGCAGCTTAGGGAGGGACAGGGGAACAGGACCTACCTACGAGCAGTACTTC. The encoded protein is CASSLGRDRGTGPTYEQYF.

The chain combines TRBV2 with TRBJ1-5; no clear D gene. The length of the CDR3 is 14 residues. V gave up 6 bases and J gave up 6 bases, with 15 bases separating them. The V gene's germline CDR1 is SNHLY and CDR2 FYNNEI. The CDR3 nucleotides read TGTGCCAGCAGCCCCGCCCGCGGACGTCAGCCCCAGCATTTT. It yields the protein CASSPARGRQPQHF. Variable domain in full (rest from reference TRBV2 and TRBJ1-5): EPEVTQTPSHQVTQMGQEVILRCVPISNHLYFYWYRQILGQKVEFLVSFYNNEISEKSEIFDDQFSVERPDGSNFTLKIRSTKLEDSAMYFCASSPARGRQPQHFGDGTRLSIL.

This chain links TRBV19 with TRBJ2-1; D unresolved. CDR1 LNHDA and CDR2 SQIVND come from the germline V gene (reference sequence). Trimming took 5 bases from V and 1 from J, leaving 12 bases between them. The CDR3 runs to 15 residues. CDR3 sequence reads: CASSWQSSSYNEQFF. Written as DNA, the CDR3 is TGTGCCAGTAGTTGGCAAAGTAGTTCCTACAATGAGCAGTTCTTC. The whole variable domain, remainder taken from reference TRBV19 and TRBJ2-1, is DGGITQSPKYLFRKEGQNVTLSCEQNLNHDAMYWYRQDPGQGLRLIYYSQIVNDFQKGDIAEGYSVSREKKESFPLTVTSAQKNPTAFYLCASSWQSSSYNEQFFGPGTRLTVL.

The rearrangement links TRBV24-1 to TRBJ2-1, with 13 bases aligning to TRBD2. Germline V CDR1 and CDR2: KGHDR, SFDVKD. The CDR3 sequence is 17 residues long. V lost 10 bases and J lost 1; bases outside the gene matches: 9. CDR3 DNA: TGTGCCACAGGGAGGACTAGCGGGAGATCTTCCTACAATGAGCAGTTCTTC. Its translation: CATGRTSGRSSYNEQFF.

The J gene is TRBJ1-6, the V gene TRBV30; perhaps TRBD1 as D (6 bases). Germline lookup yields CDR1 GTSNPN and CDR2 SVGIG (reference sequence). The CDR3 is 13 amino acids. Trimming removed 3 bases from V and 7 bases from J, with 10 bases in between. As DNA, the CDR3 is TGTGCCTGGAGACAGGGCCCCAATTCACCCCTCCACTTT. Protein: CAWRQGPNSPLHF.

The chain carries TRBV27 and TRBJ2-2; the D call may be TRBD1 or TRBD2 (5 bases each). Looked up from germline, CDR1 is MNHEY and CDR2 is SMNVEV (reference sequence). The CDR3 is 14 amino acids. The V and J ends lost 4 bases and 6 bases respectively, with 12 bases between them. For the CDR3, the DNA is TGTGCCAGCAGTTCCCGGTTGGGGGCCGGGGAGCTGTTTTTT. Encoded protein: CASSSRLGAGELFF.

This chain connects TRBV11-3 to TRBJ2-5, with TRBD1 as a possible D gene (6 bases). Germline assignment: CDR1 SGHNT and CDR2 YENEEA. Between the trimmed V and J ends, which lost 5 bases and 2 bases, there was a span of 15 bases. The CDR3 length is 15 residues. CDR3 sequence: CASSPIMTGQETQYF. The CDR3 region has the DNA TGTGCCAGCAGCCCAATTATGACAGGACAAGAGACCCAGTACTTC. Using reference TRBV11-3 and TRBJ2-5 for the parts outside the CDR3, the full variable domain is EAGVVQSPRYKIIEKKQPVAFWCNPISGHNTLYWYLQNLGQGPELLIRYENEEAVDDSQLPKDRFSAERLKGVDSTLKIQPAELGDSAVYLCASSPIMTGQETQYFGPGTRLLVL.

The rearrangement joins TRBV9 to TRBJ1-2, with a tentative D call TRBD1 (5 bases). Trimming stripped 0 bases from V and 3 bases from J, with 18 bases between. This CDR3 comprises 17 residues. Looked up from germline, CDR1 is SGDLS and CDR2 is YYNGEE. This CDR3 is CASSVGGQGSWYYGYTF. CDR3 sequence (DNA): TGTGCCAGCAGCGTAGGAGGGCAGGGTAGTTGGTACTATGGCTACACCTTC.

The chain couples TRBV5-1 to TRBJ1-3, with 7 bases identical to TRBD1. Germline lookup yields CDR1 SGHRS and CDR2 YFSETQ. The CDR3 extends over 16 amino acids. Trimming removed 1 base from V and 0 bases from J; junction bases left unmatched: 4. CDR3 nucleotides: TGCGCCAGCAGCTTGAGGGGGCTGGACTCTGGAAACACCATATATTTT. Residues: CASSLRGLDSGNTIYF.

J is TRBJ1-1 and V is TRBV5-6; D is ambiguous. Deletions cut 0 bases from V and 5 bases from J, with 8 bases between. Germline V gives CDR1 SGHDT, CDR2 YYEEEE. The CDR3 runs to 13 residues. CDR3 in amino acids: CASSLGRETEAFF. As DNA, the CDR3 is TGTGCCAGCAGCTTGGGGCGGGAGACTGAAGCTTTCTTT. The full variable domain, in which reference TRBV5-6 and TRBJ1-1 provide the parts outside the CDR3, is DAGVTQSPTHLIKTRGQQVTLRCSPKSGHDTVSWYQQALGQGPQFIFQYYEEEERQRGNFPDRFSGHQFPNYSSELNVNALLLGDSALYLCASSLGRETEAFFGQGTRLTVV.

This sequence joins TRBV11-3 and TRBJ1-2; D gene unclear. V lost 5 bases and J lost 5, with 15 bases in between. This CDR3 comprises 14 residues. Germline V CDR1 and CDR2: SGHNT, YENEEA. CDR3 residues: CASSTPEALYGYTF. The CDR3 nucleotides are TGTGCCAGCAGCACCCCAGAGGCGCTATATGGCTACACCTTC.

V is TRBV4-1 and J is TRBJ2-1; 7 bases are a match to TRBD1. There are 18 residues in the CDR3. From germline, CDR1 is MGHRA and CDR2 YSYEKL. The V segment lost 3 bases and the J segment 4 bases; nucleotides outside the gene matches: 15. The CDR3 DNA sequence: TGCGCCAGCAGCCACCCAGACCAACTGGGACAGCTATACAATGAGCAGTTCTTC. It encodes CASSHPDQLGQLYNEQFF.

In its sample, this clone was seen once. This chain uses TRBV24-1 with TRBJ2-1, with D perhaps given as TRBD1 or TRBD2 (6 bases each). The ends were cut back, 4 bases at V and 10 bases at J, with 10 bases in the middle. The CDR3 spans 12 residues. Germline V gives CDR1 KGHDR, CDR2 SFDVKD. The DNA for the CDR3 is TGTGCCACCAGTGACCGGGGGCGGGAGCAGTTCTTC. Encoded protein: CATSDRGREQFF.

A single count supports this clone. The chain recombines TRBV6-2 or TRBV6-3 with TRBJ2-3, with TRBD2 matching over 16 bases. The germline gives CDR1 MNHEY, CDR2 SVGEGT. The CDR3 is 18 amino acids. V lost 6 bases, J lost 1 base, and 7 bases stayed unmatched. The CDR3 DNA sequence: TGTGCCAGCAGCTCGGGACTAGCGGGAGGGTTGGGCACAGATACGCAGTATTTT. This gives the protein CASSSGLAGGLGTDTQYF.

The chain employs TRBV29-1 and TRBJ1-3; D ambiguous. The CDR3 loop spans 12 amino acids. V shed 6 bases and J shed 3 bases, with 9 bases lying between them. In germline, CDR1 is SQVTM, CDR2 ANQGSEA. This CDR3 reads CSVERGGNTIYF. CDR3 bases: TGCAGCGTCGAGCGTGGTGGAAACACCATATATTTT. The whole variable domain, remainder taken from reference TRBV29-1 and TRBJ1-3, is SAVISQKPSRDICQRGTSLTIQCQVDSQVTMMFWYRQQPGQSLTLIATANQGSEATYESGFVIDKFPISRPNLTFSTLTVSNMSPEDSSIYLCSVERGGNTIYFGEGSWLTVV.

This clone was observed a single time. The CDR3 nucleotides read TGTGCCAGCAGCCCGATTGGAGCGGGAGTGCAGGGTGAGCAGTTCTTC. It codes for CASSPIGAGVQGEQFF. The chain has TRBV3-1 (or the pseudogene TRBV3-2) and TRBJ2-1; 8 positions agree with TRBD2. Germline trimming cut 4 bases from V and 9 bases from J; bases unmatched to any gene: 14. Germline CDR1 and CDR2: LGHDT and YNNKEL (reference sequence). This CDR3 region has 16 residues.

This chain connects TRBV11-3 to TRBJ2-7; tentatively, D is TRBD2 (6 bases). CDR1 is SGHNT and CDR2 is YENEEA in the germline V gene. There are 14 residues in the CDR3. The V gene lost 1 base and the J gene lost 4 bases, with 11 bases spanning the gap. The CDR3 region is CASSLVGGTYEQYF. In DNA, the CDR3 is TGTGCCAGCAGCTTAGTTGGGGGGACGTACGAGCAGTACTTC.

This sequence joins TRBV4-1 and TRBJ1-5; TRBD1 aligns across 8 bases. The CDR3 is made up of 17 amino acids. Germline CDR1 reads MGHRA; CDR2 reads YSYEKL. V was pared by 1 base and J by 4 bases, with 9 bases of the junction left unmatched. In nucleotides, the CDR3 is TGCGCCAGCAGCCAAGGCCCCGGGACAGGTAAAAATCAGCCCCAGCATTTT. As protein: CASSQGPGTGKNQPQHF.

CDR3 DNA: TGCGCCAGCAGCCGACTCGTCGCCGGCACAGATACGCAGTATTTT. It specifies CASSRLVAGTDTQYF. The rearrangement links TRBV4-1 to TRBJ2-3; D is unresolved. V was trimmed by 4 bases and J by 1 base, leaving 12 bases between them. The CDR3 sequence is 15 residues long. Germline assignment: CDR1 MGHRA and CDR2 YSYEKL.

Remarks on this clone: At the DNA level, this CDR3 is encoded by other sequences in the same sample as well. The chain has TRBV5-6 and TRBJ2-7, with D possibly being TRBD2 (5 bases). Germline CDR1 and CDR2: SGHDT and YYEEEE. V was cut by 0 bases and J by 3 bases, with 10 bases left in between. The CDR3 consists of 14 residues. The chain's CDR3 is CASSLGGRVYEQYF. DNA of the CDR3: TGTGCCAGCAGCTTGGGAGGGCGGGTCTACGAGCAGTACTTC.

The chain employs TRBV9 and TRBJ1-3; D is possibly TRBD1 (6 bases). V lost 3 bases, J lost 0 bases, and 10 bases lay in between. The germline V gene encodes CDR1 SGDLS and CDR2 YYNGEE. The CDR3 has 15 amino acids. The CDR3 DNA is TGTGCCAGCAGCGCACAGGGAAACTCTGGAAACACCATATATTTT. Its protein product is CASSAQGNSGNTIYF.

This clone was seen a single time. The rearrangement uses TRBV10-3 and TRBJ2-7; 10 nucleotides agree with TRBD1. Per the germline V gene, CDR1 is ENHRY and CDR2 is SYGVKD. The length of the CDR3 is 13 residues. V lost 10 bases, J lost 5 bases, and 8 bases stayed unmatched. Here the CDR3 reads CATARDRGHEQYF. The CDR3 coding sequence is TGTGCCACAGCCCGGGACAGGGGCCACGAGCAGTACTTC.

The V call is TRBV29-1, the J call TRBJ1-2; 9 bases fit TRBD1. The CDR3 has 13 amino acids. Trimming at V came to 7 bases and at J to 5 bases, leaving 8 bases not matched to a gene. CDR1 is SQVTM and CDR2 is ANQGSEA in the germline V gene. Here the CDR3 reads CSGGDREIYGYTF. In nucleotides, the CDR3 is TGCAGCGGGGGGGACAGGGAGATTTATGGCTACACCTTC.

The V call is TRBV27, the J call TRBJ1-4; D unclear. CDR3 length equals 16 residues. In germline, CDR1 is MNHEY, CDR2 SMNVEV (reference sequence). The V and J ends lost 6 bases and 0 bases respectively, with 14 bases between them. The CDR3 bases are TGTGCCAGCAGAGGTTTATTGAGGACAACTAATGAAAAACTGTTTTTT. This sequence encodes CASRGLLRTTNEKLFF.

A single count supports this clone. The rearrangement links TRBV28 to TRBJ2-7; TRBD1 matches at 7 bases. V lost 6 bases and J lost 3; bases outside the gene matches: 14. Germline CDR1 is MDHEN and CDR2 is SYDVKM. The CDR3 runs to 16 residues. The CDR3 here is CASRSSRGRGVYEQYF. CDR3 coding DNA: TGTGCCAGCAGATCATCAAGGGGGCGTGGAGTCTACGAGCAGTACTTC.

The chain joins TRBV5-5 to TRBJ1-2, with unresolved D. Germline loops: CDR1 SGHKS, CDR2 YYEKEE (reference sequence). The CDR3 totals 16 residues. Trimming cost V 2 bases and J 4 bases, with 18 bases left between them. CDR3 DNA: TGTGCCAGCAGCTTAAGTACGGCCCTGGGCCTCTATGGCTACACCTTC. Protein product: CASSLSTALGLYGYTF. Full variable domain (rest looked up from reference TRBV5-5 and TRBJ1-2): DAGVTQSPTHLIKTRGQQVTLRCSPISGHKSVSWYQQVLGQGPQFIFQYYEKEERGRGNFPDRFSARQFPNYSSELNVNALLLGDSALYLCASSLSTALGLYGYTFGSGTRLTVV.